These 21 T cell receptor beta chains originate from one sample sequenced in a study of beta chain features in type 1 diabetes (dated by TCRdb to the late 2010s). Library preparation was by the immunoSEQ multiplex PCR assay. The entire amount of isolated RNA was reverse transcribed using the High Capacity cDNA Reverse Transcription Kit, so the sequenced TCRB transcripts were expressed ones. In its TCRdb copy, this immuneACCESS table keeps in-frame sequences only and misses some clones. Where compared with another copy, unresolved V genes explain less than half of these, and the others have no known cause. This sample has 250,000 to 300,000 clones in its table, and about 8% of those were observed once. The ten largest clones take up approximately 1% of the sample. Material for sequencing was central memory CD4+ T cells from blood. All receptors come from a woman aged 18-29 years in good health.

This clone appeared a few times. This chain uses TRBV28 with TRBJ2-7; no firm D call. Germline CDR1 reads MDHEN; CDR2 reads SYDVKM. The CDR3 has 13 residues. Between the trimmed V and J ends, which lost 5 bases and 5 bases, there was a span of 13 bases. CDR3 bases: TGTGCCAGCAGTCGGTGGAAGAGGAACGAGCAGTACGTC. Translated, it gives CASSRWKRNEQYV.

This clone was counted between two and nine times. The V and J genes are TRBV7-9 and TRBJ2-1; tentative D call: TRBD2 (6 bases). V lost 5 bases and J lost 1, with 15 bases in between. The CDR3 consists of 16 residues. Germline V gene sequence: CDR1 SEHNR, CDR2 FQNEAQ (reference sequence). CDR3 amino acids: CASSPPGVPSYNEQFF. CDR3 sequence (DNA): TGTGCCAGCAGCCCCCCGGGGGTCCCTTCCTACAATGAGCAGTTCTTC.

This chain links TRBV6-5 with TRBJ1-1, with 10 bases matching TRBD1. This CDR3 region has 14 residues. V lost 4 bases, J lost 1 base, and 0 bases stayed unmatched. Per the germline V gene, CDR1 is MNHEY and CDR2 is SVGAGI. The DNA for the CDR3 is TGTGCCAGCAGTTGGGACAGGGGGAACACTGAAGCTTTCTTT. Translated, it gives CASSWDRGNTEAFF.

This clone was observed a few times. The chain links TRBV6-5 to TRBJ1-1; D is ambiguous. The germline V and J ends were trimmed by 1 base and 6 bases, with 12 bases remaining between them. Germline values: CDR1 MNHEY, CDR2 SVGAGI. This CDR3 has 14 amino acids. The DNA for the CDR3 is TGTGCCAGCAGTTACTTTTTTGCGGGTTCTGAAGCTTTCTTT. Amino acids: CASSYFFAGSEAFF.

The V and J genes are TRBV7-3 and TRBJ1-1; possible D gene TRBD1, 5 bases. V was trimmed by 6 bases and J by 3 bases, leaving 20 bases between them. Per germline, CDR1 SGHTA and CDR2 FQGTGA. The CDR3 runs to 16 residues. CDR3 nucleotides: TGTGCCAGCAGTCAAACGGGGAGGGGAAGCTACACTGAAGCTTTCTTT. Encoded protein: CASSQTGRGSYTEAFF.

This clone was observed a handful of times. J is TRBJ2-3 and V is TRBV7-6; 7 bases fit TRBD1. The CDR3 loop spans 15 amino acids. The ends lost 5 bases at V and 0 bases at J; junction bases unmatched: 5. Germline V gene data show CDR1 as SGHVS and CDR2 as FNYEAQ. The CDR3 coding sequence is TGTGCCAGCAGCGGGACAGTCGCTAGCACAGATACGCAGTATTTT. The encoded protein is CASSGTVASTDTQYF.

This clone was detected a few times. This chain links TRBV5-5 with TRBJ2-6; no definite D call. With 4 bases removed from V and 0 bases from J, the gap between germline ends came to 14 bases. CDR3 length: 17 amino acids. From germline, CDR1 is SGHKS and CDR2 YYEKEE (reference sequence). The CDR3 spells CASSQGPAPSGANVLTF. DNA for the CDR3: TGTGCCAGCAGCCAAGGGCCGGCGCCCTCTGGGGCCAACGTCCTGACTTTC.

This clone was found a few times. The chain joins TRBV28 to TRBJ1-5, with unresolved D. V shed 2 bases and J shed 1 base, with 12 bases lying between them. This CDR3 comprises 16 residues. CDR1 and CDR2 from the germline V gene are MDHEN and SYDVKM. CDR3 bases: TGTGCCAGCAGTTTAGAGGGTATAGGGAGCAATCAGCCCCAGCATTTT. Protein sequence: CASSLEGIGSNQPQHF.

This clone was recorded a few times. This CDR3 is also generated by other DNA sequences in the sample. The chain carries TRBV7-2 and TRBJ1-2; D not resolved. CDR3 length equals 13 residues. Trimming stripped 1 base from V and 4 bases from J, with 7 bases between. Germline-derived CDR1 and CDR2 are SGHTA and FQGNSA. The CDR3 here is CASSLGTSYGYTF. CDR3 coding DNA: TGTGCCAGCAGCTTAGGGACCAGCTATGGCTACACCTTC.

This clone was observed a few times. The rearrangement links TRBV10-3 to TRBJ1-1; no clear D gene. There are 14 residues in the CDR3. The ends were cut back, 7 bases at V and 0 bases at J, with 12 bases in the middle. CDR1 is ENHRY, CDR2 SYGVKD, per germline. CDR3 residues: CAIKDFSMNTEAFF. The CDR3, as DNA: TGTGCCATCAAGGACTTCTCCATGAACACTGAAGCTTTCTTT.

This clone has more than one count but fewer than ten. The chain recombines TRBV4-3 with TRBJ2-1; 14 bases match TRBD2. This CDR3 comprises 17 residues. CDR1 is LGHNA and CDR2 is YSLEER in the germline V gene. J gave up 8 bases and V 0 bases, and 6 bases lay outside the gene matches. CDR3 DNA sequence: TGCGCCAGCAGCCAAGAGGGGGGACTAGCGGGAGTTCATGAGCAGTTCTTC. Translation: CASSQEGGLAGVHEQFF.

This chain connects TRBV30 to TRBJ2-1, with unresolved D. Germline V gene data show CDR1 as GTSNPN and CDR2 as SVGIG (reference sequence). CDR3 length equals 13 residues. The V gene lost 3 bases and the J gene lost 9 bases, with 15 bases spanning the gap. This CDR3 is CAWSPGIGGEQFF. CDR3 DNA sequence: TGTGCCTGGAGCCCGGGCATCGGTGGTGAGCAGTTCTTC.

This clone was observed a few times. The rearrangement links TRBV7-2 to TRBJ1-2, with 7 bases identical to TRBD1. Germline values: CDR1 SGHTA, CDR2 FQGNSA. The V and J ends lost 4 bases and 4 bases, in that order; junction bases with no gene match: 6. This CDR3 contains 14 residues. The DNA for the CDR3 is TGTGCCAGCAGCTGGGACAGCAGTTCCTATGGCTACACCTTC. Translated: CASSWDSSSYGYTF.

The chain links TRBV13 to TRBJ1-2, with D tentatively TRBD1 (6 bases). The germline V gene encodes CDR1 PRHDT and CDR2 FYEKMQ (reference sequence). V lost 4 bases and J lost 7, with 19 bases in between. The CDR3 has 15 residues. This CDR3 reads CASSSSPGGAGGYTF. As DNA, the CDR3 is TGTGCCAGCAGCTCTTCACCCGGGGGGGCGGGTGGCTACACCTTC.

The table lists this clone with a few counts. The V and J genes are TRBV4-1 and TRBJ1-3; 9 bases map to TRBD1. Per the germline V gene, CDR1 is MGHRA and CDR2 is YSYEKL. V trimming: 1 base; J trimming: 5 bases; junction bases outside the gene matches: 6. The CDR3 totals 16 residues. The CDR3 region has the DNA TGCGCCAGCAGCCAAGGGGGACAGGGCCGAAGAAACACCATATATTTT. This sequence encodes CASSQGGQGRRNTIYF.

Only a few counts were recorded for this clone. The chain combines TRBV19 with TRBJ2-7; 9 nucleotides match TRBD2. This CDR3 region has 15 residues. After removal of 5 bases from V and 5 bases from J, the junction contained 10 bases not matched to a gene. The V gene's germline CDR1 is LNHDA and CDR2 SQIVND (reference sequence). The CDR3 protein is CASSVSAGGRHEQYF. The CDR3 nucleotides are TGTGCCAGTAGTGTTTCGGCGGGAGGGCGACACGAGCAGTACTTC.

This sequence joins TRBV20-1 and TRBJ1-1; D is unresolved. V gave up 7 bases and J gave up 2 bases, with 8 bases separating them. CDR3 length: 11 residues. The germline CDR1 and CDR2 sequences are DFQATT and SNEGSKA (reference sequence). The CDR3 region has the DNA TGCAGTGGAGGAATAAACACTGAAGCTTTCTTT. Amino acid sequence: CSGGINTEAFF.

This clone was found many times. This chain links TRBV4-3 with TRBJ1-4; D gene uncertain. Trimming pared 0 bases from V and 8 bases from J, leaving 13 bases between. Germline CDR1 LGHNA, CDR2 YSLEER. CDR3 length: 15 amino acids. The CDR3 here is CASSQDSGRGEKLFF. The CDR3 region has the DNA TGCGCCAGCAGCCAAGATTCCGGGAGAGGGGAAAAACTGTTTTTT.

In this sample, this clone turned up a few times. The chain carries TRBV7-2 and TRBJ1-4, with 7 bases fitting TRBD1. Germline CDR1 reads SGHTA; CDR2 reads FQGNSA. This CDR3 comprises 16 residues. V trimming: 4 bases; J trimming: 5 bases; junction bases outside the gene matches: 10. The CDR3 bases are TGTGCCAGCAGCTCGACAGGGACCCTTAGAAATGAAAAACTGTTTTTT. Its protein is CASSSTGTLRNEKLFF.

The rearrangement uses TRBV7-3 and TRBJ2-7; no clear D gene. V dropped 6 bases and J dropped 4 bases, with 10 bases sitting between them. Germline lookup yields CDR1 SGHTA and CDR2 FQGTGA. This CDR3 region has 12 residues. In DNA form, the CDR3 reads TGTGCCAGCAGTGTTAACACATACGAGCAGTACGTC. It translates to CASSVNTYEQYV.

The table lists this clone with a few counts. This rearrangement joins TRBV6-5 to TRBJ2-7; a possible D gene is TRBD1 (6 bases). The CDR3 is made up of 15 amino acids. V was trimmed by 0 bases and J by 6 bases, leaving 15 bases between them. Germline CDR1 MNHEY, CDR2 SVGAGI. The CDR3 nucleotides are TGTGCCAGCAGTTACTCGAGGGGGAAATATGGCGAGCAGTACTTC. Amino acids: CASSYSRGKYGEQYF.